This T cell receptor beta chain was obtained from a study of blood T cell repertoires in COVID-19. Whole-study context: Researchers got acute and convalescent COVID-19 samples from the United States, Italy and Spain. T cells, B-cell-depleted T cells, or PBMCs supplied cDNA or gDNA.

In the study's own analysis: Reference gene primer amplification gave nucleated cell count estimates. The method was immunoSEQ multiplex PCR; TCRdb's version includes in-frame clones alone and lacks a portion of them. Clone size and the V and J calls come from that table; the DNA yielded D and trimming. The table shows just over 95,000 clones, with around 76% occurring only once. V lost 6 bases and J lost 4; bases outside the gene matches: 12. This CDR3 is 16 amino acids long. From germline, CDR1 is MNHEY and CDR2 SMNVEV (reference sequence). The sequencing sample was made of peripheral blood. This sequence was found in an elderly man with acute or convalescent COVID-19. The chain joins TRBV27 to TRBJ1-2, with 9 positions matching TRBD1. The CDR3 sequence is CASSLVPGQGGYGYTF. CDR3 sequence (DNA): TGTGCCAGCAGCCTCGTCCCGGGACAGGGTGGCTATGGCTACACCTTC.